This T cell receptor (beta chain) was obtained from a study of blood T cell repertoires in COVID-19. On the study more broadly: Sites across the United States, Italy and Spain contributed samples from acute and convalescent COVID-19. The analysed material was cDNA or gDNA that came from T cells, B-cell-depleted T cells, or PBMCs.

The length of the CDR3 is 15 residues. Source study methods: Amplified reference gene primers provided the basis for estimating nucleated cell counts. Clones were read by immunoSEQ multiplex PCR, and TCRdb kept only the in-frame ones, dropping some. Clone size and V and J calls were adopted from that table, with D and trimming inferred from the DNA. This sample carries more than 50,000 clones, about 93% of them seen once, and the ten largest clones take roughly 15%. Sequenced: peripheral blood. The chain uses TRBV12-2 and TRBJ2-7; no DNA check was done on the table's D call, TRBD2. TRBV12-2 is a pseudogene segment. The source of this sequence is an elderly man with acute or convalescent COVID-19. The DNA of the CDR3 is TGTGCAAGTCGCCCGCCGGAGGGGTTTTCCTACGAGCAGTACTTC. Its translation: CASRPPEGFSYEQYF.